This T cell receptor (beta chain) was documented in a study of early T cells in non-severe SARS-CoV-2 infection (dated by TCRdb to 2020 to 2023). Notes on the research overall: Because TCR sequencing was done on bulk RNA from unsorted whole blood, the alpha and beta chains could not be paired. The research as a whole found: VDJdb matching was skewed toward anti-spike CD8 responses and likely underestimated virus-specific expansions, missing private and CD4 specificities.

Set within a cohort of healthcare workers in London, UK, this nested case-control study involved weekly PCR testing of nasopharyngeal swabs along with blood sampling. Healthcare workers were recruited between 23 and 31 March 2020, during the week of the UK lockdown, and were followed weekly for up to roughly 16 weeks. Library preparation was by 5' RACE. Sequencing instrument: NextSeq 500. To correct for sequencing error and PCR bias, the TCR library protocol tagged individual cDNA molecules with unique molecular identifiers. Sequencing covered both TCR alpha and beta chains, and within each sample the abundances of alpha and beta sequences were tightly co-correlated. Under the source paper's analysis protocol: V gene, J gene and CDR3 annotation of TCR sequences was performed with Decombinator V4. Expanded TCRs were defined as changing significantly between any two time points under a Poisson model with p below 0.0001. TCR abundances were normalised to the total number of TCRs sequenced per sample and expressed as counts per million. TRAV1-2 paired with TRAJ12, TRAJ20 or TRAJ33 defined MAIT TCRs, while TRAV10 paired with TRAJ18 defined iNKT TCRs. A search of VDJdb, accessed on 1 November 2021, was run for TCRs annotated to CMV, EBV and SARS-CoV-2, with TCRs annotated for multiple antigens excluded. The public reads were quality trimmed at Q25 with fastp and then assembled into clones with MiXCR by TCRdb, keeping productive beta chains. Rows are combined by CDR3 protein, so each entry shows the most common genes and DNA. Clone size and V and J calls follow TCRdb, not the original study. For this sample the table gives tens of thousands of distinct CDR3 sequences, of which less than 9.5% were detected only once. The ten largest clones capture about 11% of the sample.

This clonotype turned up a few times. Its recognized antigen is unknown. Qualities for individual bases were not recorded, and no much larger clone is one base off. Inclusive of the bounding cysteine and phenylalanine, the CDR3 is 16 residues long. Kept here is only the CDR3 DNA, which spans 48 bases and is read in frame from base 1. V drops 0 bases and J drops 5 bases, leaving 17 bases in between. CDR1 SGDLS and CDR2 YYNGEE are derived from the germline V gene. This specimen was whole blood, taken at baseline. The chain uses TRBV9 and TRBJ2-5, with TRBD2 as a weak D call on 6 bases. The sequence was collected from an adult who was a healthcare worker with PCR-confirmed SARS-CoV-2 infection or an uninfected control (not recorded which). The CDR3 is CASSVGREWGDETQYF. The nucleotide sequence is TGTGCCAGCAGCGTAGGACGAGAGTGGGGGGATGAGACCCAGTACTTC.